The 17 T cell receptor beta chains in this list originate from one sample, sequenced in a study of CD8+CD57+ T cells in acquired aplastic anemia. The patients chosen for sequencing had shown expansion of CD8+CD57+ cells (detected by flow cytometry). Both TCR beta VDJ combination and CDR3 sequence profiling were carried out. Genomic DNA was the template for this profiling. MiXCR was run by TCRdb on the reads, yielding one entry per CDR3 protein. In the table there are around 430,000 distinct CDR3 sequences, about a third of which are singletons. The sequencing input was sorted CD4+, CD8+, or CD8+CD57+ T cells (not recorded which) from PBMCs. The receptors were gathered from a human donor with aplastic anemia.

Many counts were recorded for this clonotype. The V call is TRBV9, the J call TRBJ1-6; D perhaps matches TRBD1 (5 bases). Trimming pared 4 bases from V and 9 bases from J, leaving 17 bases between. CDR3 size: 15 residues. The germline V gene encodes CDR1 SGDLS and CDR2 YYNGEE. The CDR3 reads CASSQTEGYSSPLHF. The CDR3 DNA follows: TGTGCCAGCAGCCAGACGGAGGGGTACAGTTCACCCCTCCACTTT. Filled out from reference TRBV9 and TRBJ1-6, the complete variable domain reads DSGVTQTPKHLITATGQRVTLRCSPRSGDLSVYWYQQSLDQGLQFLIQYYNGEERAKGNILERFSAQQFPDLHSELNLSSLELGDSALYFCASSQTEGYSSPLHFGNGTRLTVT.

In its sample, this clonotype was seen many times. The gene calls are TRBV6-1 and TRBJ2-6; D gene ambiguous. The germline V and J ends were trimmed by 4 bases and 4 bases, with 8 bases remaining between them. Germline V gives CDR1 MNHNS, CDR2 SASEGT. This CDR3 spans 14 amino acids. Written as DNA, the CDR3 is TGTGCCAGCAGTGCGCAGACCGGGGCCAACGTCCTGACTTTC. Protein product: CASSAQTGANVLTF.

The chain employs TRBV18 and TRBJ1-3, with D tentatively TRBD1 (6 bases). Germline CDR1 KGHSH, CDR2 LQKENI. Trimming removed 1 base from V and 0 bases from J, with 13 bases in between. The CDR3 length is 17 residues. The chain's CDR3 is CASSPLGQRSSGNTIYF. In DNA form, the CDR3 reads TGTGCCAGCTCACCACTCGGACAGCGGAGCTCTGGAAACACCATATATTTT.

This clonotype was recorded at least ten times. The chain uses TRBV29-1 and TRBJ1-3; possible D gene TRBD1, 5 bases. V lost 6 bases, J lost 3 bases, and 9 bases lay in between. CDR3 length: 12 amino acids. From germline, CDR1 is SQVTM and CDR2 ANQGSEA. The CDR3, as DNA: TGCAGCGTGGGGGACGGTGGAAACACCATATATTTT. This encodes CSVGDGGNTIYF.

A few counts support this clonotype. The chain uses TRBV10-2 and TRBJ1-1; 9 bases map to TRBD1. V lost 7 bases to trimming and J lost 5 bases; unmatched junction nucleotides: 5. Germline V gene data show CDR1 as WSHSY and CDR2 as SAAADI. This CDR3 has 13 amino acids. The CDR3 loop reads CASKQGAGTEAFF. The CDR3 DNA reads TGCGCCAGCAAACAGGGGGCGGGTACTGAAGCTTTCTTT.

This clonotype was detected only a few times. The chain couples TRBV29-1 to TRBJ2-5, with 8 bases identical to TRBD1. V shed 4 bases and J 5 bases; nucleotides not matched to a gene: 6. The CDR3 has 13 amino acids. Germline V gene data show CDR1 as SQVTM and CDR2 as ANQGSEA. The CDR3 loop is CSVVMTGAETQYF. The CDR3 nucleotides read TGCAGCGTTGTGATGACAGGGGCGGAGACCCAGTACTTC. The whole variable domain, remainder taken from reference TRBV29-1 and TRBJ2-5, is SAVISQKPSRDICQRGTSLTIQCQVDSQVTMMFWYRQQPGQSLTLIATANQGSEATYESGFVIDKFPISRPNLTFSTLTVSNMSPEDSSIYLCSVVMTGAETQYFGPGTRLLVL.

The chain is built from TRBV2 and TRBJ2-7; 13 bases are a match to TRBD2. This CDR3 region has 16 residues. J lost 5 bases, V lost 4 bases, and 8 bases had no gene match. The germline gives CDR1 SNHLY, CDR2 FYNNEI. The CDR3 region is CASSAQLAGGPDEQYF. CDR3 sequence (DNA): TGTGCCAGCAGTGCCCAACTAGCGGGAGGGCCCGACGAGCAGTACTTC.

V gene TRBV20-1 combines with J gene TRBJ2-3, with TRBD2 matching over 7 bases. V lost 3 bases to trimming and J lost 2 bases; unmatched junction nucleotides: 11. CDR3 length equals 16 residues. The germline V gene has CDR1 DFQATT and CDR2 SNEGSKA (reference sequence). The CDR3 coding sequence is TGCAGTGCTAGTCTTTCCAGCGGGAAAAACACAGATACGCAGTATTTT. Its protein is CSASLSSGKNTDTQYF.

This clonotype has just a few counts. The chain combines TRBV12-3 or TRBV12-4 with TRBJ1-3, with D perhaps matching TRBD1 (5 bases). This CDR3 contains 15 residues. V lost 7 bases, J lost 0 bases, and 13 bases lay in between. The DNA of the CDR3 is TGTGCCAGCAAAGAGGGACCTTCCTCTGGAAACACCATATATTTT. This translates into CASKEGPSSGNTIYF.

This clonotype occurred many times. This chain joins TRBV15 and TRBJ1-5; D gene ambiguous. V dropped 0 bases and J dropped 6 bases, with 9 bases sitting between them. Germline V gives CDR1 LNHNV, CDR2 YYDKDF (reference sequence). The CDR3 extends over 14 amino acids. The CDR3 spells CATSRDLEGQPQHF. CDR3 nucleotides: TGTGCCACCAGCAGAGATCTGGAAGGTCAGCCCCAGCATTTT.

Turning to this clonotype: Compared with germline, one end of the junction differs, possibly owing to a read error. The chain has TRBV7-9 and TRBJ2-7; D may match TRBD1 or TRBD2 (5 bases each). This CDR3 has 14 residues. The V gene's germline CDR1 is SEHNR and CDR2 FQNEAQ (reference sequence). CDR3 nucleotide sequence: TGTACCAGCAGCTTTGGTCTGGGGGCCTACGAGCAGTACTTC. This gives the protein CTSSFGLGAYEQYF.

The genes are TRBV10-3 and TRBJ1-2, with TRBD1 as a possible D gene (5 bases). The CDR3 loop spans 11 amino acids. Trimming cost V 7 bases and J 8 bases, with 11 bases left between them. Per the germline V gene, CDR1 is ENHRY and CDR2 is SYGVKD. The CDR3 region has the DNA TGTGCCATCATGGGAAACAGGGGCTACACCTTC. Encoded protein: CAIMGNRGYTF.

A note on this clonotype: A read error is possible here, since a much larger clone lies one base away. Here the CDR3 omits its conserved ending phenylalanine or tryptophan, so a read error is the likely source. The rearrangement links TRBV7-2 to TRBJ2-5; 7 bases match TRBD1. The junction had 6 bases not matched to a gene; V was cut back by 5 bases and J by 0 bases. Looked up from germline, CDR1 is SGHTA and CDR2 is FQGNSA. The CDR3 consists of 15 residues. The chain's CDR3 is CASSRGQAYQETQYI. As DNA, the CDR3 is TGTGCCAGCAGCAGAGGACAGGCGTACCAAGAGACCCAGTACATC.

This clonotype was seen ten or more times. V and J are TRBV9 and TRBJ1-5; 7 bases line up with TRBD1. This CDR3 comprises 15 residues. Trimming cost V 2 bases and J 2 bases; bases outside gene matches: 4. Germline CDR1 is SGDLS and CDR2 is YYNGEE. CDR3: CASSVGTDGNQPQHF. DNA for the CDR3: TGTGCCAGCAGCGTCGGGACAGATGGCAATCAGCCCCAGCATTTT.

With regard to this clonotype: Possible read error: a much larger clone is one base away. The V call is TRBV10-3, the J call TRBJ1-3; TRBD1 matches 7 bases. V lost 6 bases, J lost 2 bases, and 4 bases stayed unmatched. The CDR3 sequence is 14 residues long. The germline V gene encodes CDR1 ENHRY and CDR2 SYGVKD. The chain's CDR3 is CAISGTDPGNTIYF. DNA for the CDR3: TGTGCCATCAGCGGGACAGACCCTGGAAACACCATATATTTT.

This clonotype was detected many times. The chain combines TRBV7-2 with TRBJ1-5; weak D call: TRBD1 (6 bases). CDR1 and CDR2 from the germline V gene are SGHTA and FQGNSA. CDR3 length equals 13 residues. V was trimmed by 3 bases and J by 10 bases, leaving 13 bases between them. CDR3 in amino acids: CASSFDPGDPQHF. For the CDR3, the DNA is TGTGCCAGCAGCTTCGACCCAGGGGACCCCCAGCATTTT.

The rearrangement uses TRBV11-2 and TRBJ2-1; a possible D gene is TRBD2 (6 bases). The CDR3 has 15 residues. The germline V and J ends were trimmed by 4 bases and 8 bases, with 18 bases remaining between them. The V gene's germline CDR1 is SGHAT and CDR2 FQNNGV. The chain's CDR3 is CASSSRLGGVDEQFF. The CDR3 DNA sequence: TGTGCCAGCAGCTCTCGACTAGGTGGGGTGGATGAGCAGTTCTTC.